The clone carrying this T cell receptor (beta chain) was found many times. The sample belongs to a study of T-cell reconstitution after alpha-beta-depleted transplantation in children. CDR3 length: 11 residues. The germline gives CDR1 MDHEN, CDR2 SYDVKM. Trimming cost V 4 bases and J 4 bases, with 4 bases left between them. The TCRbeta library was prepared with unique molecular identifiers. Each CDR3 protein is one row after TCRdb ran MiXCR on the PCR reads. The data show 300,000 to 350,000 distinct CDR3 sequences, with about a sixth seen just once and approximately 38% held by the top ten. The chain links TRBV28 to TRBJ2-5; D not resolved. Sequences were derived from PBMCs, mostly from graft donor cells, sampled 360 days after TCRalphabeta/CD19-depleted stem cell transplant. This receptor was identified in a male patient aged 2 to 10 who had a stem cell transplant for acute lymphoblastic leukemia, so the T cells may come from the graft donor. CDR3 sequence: CASSWRETQYF. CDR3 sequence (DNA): TGTGCCAGCAGTTGGAGAGAGACCCAGTACTTC.